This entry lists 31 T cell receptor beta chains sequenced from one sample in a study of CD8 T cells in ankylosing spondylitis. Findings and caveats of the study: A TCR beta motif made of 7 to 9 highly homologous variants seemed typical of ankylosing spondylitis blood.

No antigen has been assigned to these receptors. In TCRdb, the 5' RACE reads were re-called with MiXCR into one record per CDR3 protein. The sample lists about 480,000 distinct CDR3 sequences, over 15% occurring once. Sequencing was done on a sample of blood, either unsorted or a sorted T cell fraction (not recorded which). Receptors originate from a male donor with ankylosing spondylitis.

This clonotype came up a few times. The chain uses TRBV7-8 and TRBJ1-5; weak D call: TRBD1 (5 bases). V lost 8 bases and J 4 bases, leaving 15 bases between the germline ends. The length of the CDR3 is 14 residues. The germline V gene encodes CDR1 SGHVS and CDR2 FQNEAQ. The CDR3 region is CASGARERNQPQHF. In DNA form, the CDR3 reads TGTGCCAGCGGGGCCCGGGAGAGAAATCAGCCCCAGCATTTT.

The CDR3 sequence is CASSLETGRYGYTF. The CDR3 bases are TGCGCCAGCAGCTTGGAAACAGGGCGGTATGGCTACACCTTC. V gene TRBV5-1 combines with J gene TRBJ1-2, with a possible D match to TRBD1 (6 bases). Germline CDR1 reads SGHRS; CDR2 reads YFSETQ. The CDR3 consists of 14 residues. V was pared by 0 bases and J by 5 bases, with 11 bases between.

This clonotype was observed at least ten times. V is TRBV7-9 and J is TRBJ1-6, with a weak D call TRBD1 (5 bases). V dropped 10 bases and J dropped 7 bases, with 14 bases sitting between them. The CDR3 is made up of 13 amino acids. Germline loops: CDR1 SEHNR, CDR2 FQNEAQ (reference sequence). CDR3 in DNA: TGTGCCATCTCGGGGGACGGAAATTCACCCCTCCACTTT. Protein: CAISGDGNSPLHF.

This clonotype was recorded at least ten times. CDR3 in DNA: TGTGCCAGCAGCTTAGAACTAGCCATCGCCGGGGAGCTGTTTTTT. Translated: CASSLELAIAGELFF. The rearrangement joins TRBV7-9 to TRBJ2-2; D perhaps matches TRBD2 (6 bases). Trimming shortened V by 1 base and J by 6 bases, and 12 bases separated the two germline ends. The CDR3 contains 15 residues. Per the germline V gene, CDR1 is SEHNR and CDR2 is FQNEAQ (reference sequence).

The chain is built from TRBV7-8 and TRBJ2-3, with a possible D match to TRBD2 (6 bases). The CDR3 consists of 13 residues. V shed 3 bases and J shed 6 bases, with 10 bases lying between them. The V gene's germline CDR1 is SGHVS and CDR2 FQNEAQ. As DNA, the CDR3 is TGTGCCAGCAGCTTCGCGGGGTCGGATACGCAGTATTTT. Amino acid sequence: CASSFAGSDTQYF.

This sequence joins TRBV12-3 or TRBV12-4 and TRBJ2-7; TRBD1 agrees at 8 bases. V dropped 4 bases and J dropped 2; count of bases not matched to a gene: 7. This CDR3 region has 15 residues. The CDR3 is CASSYRDRFPYEQYF. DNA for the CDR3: TGTGCCAGCAGTTATAGGGACAGGTTTCCCTACGAGCAGTACTTC.

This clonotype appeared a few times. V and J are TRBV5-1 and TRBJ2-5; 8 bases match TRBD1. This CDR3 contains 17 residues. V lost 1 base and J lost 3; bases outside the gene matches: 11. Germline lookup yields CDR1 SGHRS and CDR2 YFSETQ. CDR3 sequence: CASSLSPGQASEETQYF. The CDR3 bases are TGCGCCAGCAGCTTGTCACCGGGACAGGCATCCGAAGAGACCCAGTACTTC.

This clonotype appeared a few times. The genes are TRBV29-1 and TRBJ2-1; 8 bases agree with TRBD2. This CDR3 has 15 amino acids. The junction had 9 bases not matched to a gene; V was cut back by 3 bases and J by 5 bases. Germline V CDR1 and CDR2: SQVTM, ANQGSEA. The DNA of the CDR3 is TGCAGCGTTGATGGGGCTAGCGGGTCTAACAATGAGCAGTTCTTC. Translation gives CSVDGASGSNNEQFF.

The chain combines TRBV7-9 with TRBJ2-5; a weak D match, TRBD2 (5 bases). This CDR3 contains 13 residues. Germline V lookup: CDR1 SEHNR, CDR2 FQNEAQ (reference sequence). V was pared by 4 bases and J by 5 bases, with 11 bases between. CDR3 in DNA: TGTGCCAGCAGCTCCTGGGGAGCCGAGACCCAGTACTTC. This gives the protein CASSSWGAETQYF.

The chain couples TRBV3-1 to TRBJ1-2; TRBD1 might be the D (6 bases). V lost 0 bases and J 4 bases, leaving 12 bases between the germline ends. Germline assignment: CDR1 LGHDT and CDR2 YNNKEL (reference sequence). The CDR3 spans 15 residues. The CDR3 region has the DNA TGTGCCAGCAGCCAAGAGGGGGGGCGTCCCTATGGCTACACCTTC. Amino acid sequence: CASSQEGGRPYGYTF.

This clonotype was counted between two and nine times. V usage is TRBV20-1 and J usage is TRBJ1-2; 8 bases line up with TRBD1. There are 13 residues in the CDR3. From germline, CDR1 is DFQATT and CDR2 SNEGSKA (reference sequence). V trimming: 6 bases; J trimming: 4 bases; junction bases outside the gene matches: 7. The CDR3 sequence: CSAFDRGIYGYTF. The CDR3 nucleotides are TGCAGTGCGTTTGACAGGGGAATCTATGGCTACACCTTC.

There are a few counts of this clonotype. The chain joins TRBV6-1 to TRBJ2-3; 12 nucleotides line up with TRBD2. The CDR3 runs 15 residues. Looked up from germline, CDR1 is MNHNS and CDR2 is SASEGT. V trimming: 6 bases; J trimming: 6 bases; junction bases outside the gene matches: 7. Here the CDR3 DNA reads TGTGCCAGCAGACGACTAGCGGGAGAGTCGGATACGCAGTATTTT. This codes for CASRRLAGESDTQYF.

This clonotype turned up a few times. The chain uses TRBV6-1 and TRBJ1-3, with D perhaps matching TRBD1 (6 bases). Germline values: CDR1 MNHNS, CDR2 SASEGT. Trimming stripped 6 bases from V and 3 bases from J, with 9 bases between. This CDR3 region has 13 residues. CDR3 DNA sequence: TGTGCCAGCAGGGGGGACAATGGAAACACCATATATTTT. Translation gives CASRGDNGNTIYF.

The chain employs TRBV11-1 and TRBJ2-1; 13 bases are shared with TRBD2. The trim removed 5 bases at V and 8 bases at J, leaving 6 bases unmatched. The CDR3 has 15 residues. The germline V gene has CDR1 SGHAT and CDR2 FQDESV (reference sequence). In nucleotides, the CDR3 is TGTGCCAGCAGCCCGGGACTAGCGGGATGGGATGAGCAGTTCTTC. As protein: CASSPGLAGWDEQFF.

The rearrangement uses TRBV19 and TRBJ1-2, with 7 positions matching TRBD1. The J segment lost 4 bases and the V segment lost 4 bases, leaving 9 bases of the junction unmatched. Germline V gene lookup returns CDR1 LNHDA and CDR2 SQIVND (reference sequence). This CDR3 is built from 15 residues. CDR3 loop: CASSTGRQGGYGYTF. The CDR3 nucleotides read TGTGCCAGTAGTACCGGCCGACAGGGAGGCTATGGCTACACCTTC.

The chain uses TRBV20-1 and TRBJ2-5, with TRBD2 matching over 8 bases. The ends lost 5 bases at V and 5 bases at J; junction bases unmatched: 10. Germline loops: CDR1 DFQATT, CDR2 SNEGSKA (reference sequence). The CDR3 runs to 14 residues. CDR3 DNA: TGCAGTGCTGGGGGGCGGGAGGTGGGGGAGACCCAGTACTTC. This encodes CSAGGREVGETQYF.

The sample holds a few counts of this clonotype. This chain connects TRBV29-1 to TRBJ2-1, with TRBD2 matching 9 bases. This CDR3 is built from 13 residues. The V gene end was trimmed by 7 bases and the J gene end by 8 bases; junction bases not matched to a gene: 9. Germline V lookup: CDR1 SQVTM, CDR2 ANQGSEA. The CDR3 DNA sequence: TGCAGCGAACGGAGCTTAGCGGGAGATGAGCAGTTCTTC. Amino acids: CSERSLAGDEQFF.

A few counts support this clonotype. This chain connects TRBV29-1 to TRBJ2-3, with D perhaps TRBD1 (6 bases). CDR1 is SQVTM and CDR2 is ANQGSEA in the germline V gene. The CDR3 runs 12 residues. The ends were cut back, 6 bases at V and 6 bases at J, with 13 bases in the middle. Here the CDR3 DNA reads TGCAGCGTCAACCCCACAGGGGATACGCAGTATTTT. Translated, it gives CSVNPTGDTQYF.

The CDR3 region is CASRGEAGGELFF. For the CDR3, the DNA is TGTGCCAGCAGGGGGGAAGCAGGCGGGGAGCTGTTTTTT. The genes are TRBV2 and TRBJ2-2; D is tentatively TRBD1 or TRBD2 (5 bases each). Per the germline V gene, CDR1 is SNHLY and CDR2 is FYNNEI. The CDR3 contains 13 residues. Trimming shortened V by 6 bases and J by 7 bases, and 12 bases separated the two germline ends.

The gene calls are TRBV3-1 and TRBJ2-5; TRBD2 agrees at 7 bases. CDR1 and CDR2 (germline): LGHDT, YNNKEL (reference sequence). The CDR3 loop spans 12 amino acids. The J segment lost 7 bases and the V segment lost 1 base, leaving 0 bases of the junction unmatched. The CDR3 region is CASSQGGGTQYF. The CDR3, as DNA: TGTGCCAGCAGCCAAGGGGGGGGGACCCAGTACTTC.

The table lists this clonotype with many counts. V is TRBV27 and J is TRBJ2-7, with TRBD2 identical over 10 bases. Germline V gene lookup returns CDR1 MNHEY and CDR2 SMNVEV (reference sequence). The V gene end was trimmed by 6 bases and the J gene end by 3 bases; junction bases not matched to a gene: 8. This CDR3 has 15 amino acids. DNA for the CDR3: TGTGCCAGCAGGGGTTCTAGCGGGAGATACTACGAGCAGTACTTC. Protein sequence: CASRGSSGRYYEQYF.

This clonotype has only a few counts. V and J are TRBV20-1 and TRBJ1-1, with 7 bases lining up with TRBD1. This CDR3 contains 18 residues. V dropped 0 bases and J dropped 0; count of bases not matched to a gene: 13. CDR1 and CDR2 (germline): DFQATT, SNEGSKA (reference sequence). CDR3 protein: CSARDGYRGGGMNTEAFF. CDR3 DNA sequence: TGCAGTGCTAGAGATGGGTACAGGGGAGGTGGAATGAACACTGAAGCTTTCTTT.

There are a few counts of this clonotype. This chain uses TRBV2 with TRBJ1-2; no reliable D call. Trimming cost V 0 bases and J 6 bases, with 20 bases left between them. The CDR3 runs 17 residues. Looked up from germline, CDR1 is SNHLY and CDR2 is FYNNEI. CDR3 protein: CASSEAGKGSQTDGYTF. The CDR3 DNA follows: TGTGCCAGCAGTGAAGCTGGGAAGGGATCCCAAACGGATGGCTACACCTTC.

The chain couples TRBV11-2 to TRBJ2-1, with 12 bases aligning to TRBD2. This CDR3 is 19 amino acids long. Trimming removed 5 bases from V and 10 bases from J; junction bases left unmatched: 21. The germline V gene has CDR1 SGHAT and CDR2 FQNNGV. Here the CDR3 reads CASSPLSPSTSGRVVEQFF. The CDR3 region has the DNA TGTGCCAGCAGCCCCCTTTCCCCCTCGACTAGCGGGAGAGTAGTCGAGCAGTTCTTC.

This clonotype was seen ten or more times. In DNA, the CDR3 is TGCAGCGTCGATTCAGGCTTCCAAGAGACCCAGTACTTC. Residues: CSVDSGFQETQYF. This chain connects TRBV29-1 to TRBJ2-5; D not resolved. CDR1 SQVTM and CDR2 ANQGSEA come from the germline V gene. The CDR3 length is 13 residues. Trimming shortened V by 6 bases and J by 1 base, and 12 bases separated the two germline ends.

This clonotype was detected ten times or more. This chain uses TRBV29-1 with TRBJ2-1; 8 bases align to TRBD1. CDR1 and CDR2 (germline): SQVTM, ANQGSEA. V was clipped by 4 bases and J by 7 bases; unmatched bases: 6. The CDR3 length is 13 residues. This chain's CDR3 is CSVAAGGQNEQFF. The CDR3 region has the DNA TGCAGCGTTGCGGCAGGGGGCCAGAATGAGCAGTTCTTC.

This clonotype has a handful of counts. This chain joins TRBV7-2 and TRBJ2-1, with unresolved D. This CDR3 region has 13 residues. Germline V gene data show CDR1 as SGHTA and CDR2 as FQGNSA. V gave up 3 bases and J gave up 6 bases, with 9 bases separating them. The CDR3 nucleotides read TGTGCCAGCAGCTTCAACCCAAGCAATGAGCAGTTCTTC. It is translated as CASSFNPSNEQFF.

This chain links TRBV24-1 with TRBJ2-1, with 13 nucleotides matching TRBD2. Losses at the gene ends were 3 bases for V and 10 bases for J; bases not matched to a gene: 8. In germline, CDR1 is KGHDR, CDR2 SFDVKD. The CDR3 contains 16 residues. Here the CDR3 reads CATSDRTSGGVSEQFF. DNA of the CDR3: TGTGCCACCAGTGATCGGACTAGCGGGGGAGTATCGGAGCAGTTCTTC.

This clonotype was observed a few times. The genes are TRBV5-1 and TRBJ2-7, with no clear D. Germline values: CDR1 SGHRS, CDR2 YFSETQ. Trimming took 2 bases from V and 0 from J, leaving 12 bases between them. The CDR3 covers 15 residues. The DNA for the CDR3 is TGCGCCAGCAGCTTCTTGGGCCAAAGCTCCTACGAGCAGTACTTC. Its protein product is CASSFLGQSSYEQYF.

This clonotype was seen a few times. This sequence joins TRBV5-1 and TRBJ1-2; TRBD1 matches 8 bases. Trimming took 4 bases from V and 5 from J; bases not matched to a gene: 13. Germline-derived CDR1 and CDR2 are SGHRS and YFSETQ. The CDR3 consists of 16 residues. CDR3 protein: CASSPGQGFDIYGYTF. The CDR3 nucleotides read TGCGCCAGCAGCCCCGGACAGGGCTTCGATATTTATGGCTACACCTTC. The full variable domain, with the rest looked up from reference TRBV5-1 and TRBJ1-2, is KAGVTQTPRYLIKTRGQQVTLSCSPISGHRSVSWYQQTPGQGLQFLFEYFSETQRNKGNFPGRFSGRQFSNSRSEMNVSTLELGDSALYLCASSPGQGFDIYGYTFGSGTRLTVV.

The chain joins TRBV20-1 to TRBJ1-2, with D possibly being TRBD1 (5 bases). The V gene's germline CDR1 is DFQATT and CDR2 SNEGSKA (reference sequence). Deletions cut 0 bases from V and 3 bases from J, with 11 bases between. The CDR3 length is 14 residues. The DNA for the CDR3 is TGCAGTGCTAGAGAGTTAGGGGTGGACTATGGCTACACCTTC. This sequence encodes CSARELGVDYGYTF.